The following is a TCR beta chain sequence with its context. This sample is part of a study of T-cell reconstitution after alpha-beta-depleted transplantation in children. CDR1 is SGHTA, CDR2 FQGNSA, per germline. J lost 9 bases, V lost 1 base, and 5 bases had no gene match. The length of the CDR3 is 14 residues. During its preparation, the TCRbeta library received unique molecular identifiers. Each CDR3 protein gets one entry after TCRdb re-called the PCR reads with MiXCR. The top ten clones hold under 45% of a sample with almost 600,000 distinct CDR3 sequences, roughly 27% of them seen once. This clonotype originated in a boy less than two years old with Wiskott-Aldrich syndrome, due to receive a stem cell transplant. This material consisted of PBMCs, taken before TCRalphabeta/CD19-depleted stem cell transplant. This chain uses TRBV7-2 with TRBJ2-2; 7 nucleotides align to TRBD2. CDR3 DNA sequence: TGTGCCAGCAGCTTAGTAGCGGGCGCCCGGGAGCTGTTTTTT. Its translation is CASSLVAGARELFF.